Listed below are T cell receptor beta chains from one sample, sequenced in a study of blood T cell repertoires in COVID-19. Assay used: immunoSEQ multiplex PCR; TCRdb lists only in-frame clones, some missing. The table has about 210,000 clones, about nine tenths seen once; the top ten hold roughly 7.2%. The material sequenced was PBMCs or T cells enriched from blood (not recorded which). The receptors derive from a man aged 25-45 years in a cohort exposed to, infected with or recovered from COVID-19 (not recorded which). CDR3s include the opening cysteine and the closing phenylalanine or tryptophan. The D gene is left open where the match is weak. Clone size is shown for a subset of rows, as once, few, many or a class of expanded clone.

d_call j_call clone_size v_call cdr3_nt cdr3_aa
TRBD2 TRBJ2-7 - TRBV3-1/TRBV3-2 TGTGCCAGCAGCCAAGTTTGGGGACTACTTATTTACGAGCAGTACTTC CASSQVWGLLIYEQYF
TRBD2 TRBJ2-1 - TRBV5-1 TGCGCCAGCAGCTCAGCGCCGGGACTAGCGGGAGATGAGCAGTTCTTC CASSSAPGLAGDEQFF
- TRBJ2-7 - TRBV28 TGTGCCAGCAGTTCCCTATTCTACGAGCAGTACTTC CASSSLFYEQYF
- TRBJ1-1 - TRBV5-4 TGTGCCAGCAGCTTGGTAAGCAGGTCGAACACTGAAGCTTTCTTT CASSLVSRSNTEAFF
TRBD1 TRBJ1-3 - TRBV10-2 TGCGCCAGCAGTGGGGGGGACAGCTCTGGAAACACCATATATTTT CASSGGDSSGNTIYF
- TRBJ1-5 - TRBV5-6 TGTGCCAGCAGTTCAGGGGTCGGGAATCAGCCCCAGCATTTT CASSSGVGNQPQHF
- TRBJ1-5 once TRBV19 TGTGCCGAACAGGGCGGTCAGCCCCAGCATTTT CAEQGGQPQHF
- TRBJ2-7 - TRBV3-1/TRBV3-2 TGTGCCAGCAGCCAACGCAGGGGGGTCTACGAGCAGTACTTC CASSQRRGVYEQYF
- TRBJ1-5 - TRBV11-2 TGTGCCAGCAGTTTCGACAGGAGGAATCAGCCCCAGCATTTT CASSFDRRNQPQHF
TRBD2 TRBJ2-7 - TRBV24-1 TGTGCCACCAGTGATTCTGGGGGACTAGAGGAGCAGTACTTC CATSDSGGLEEQYF
TRBD1 TRBJ2-7 - TRBV28 TGTGCCAGCAGGGGGACAGGGGATGGGTACGAGCAGTACTTC CASRGTGDGYEQYF
- TRBJ2-3 - TRBV10-3 TGTGCCATCAGTGTGGAGGCCAGCACAGATACGCAGTATTTT CAISVEASTDTQYF
- TRBJ2-7 - TRBV11-3 TGTGCCAGCAGCTTAGATCTGGGGGGAGGCCCTTCCCTTTACGAGCAGTACTTC CASSLDLGGGPSLYEQYF
TRBD2 TRBJ2-7 - TRBV6-1 TGTGCCAGCAGTGAAACTAGCGGGAGCCCTTCCTACGAGCAGTACTTC CASSETSGSPSYEQYF
TRBD1 TRBJ1-4 once TRBV25-1 TGTGCCAGCAGTGCCTCCGGGACAGGGAGTGAAAAACTGTTTTTT CASSASGTGSEKLFF
- TRBJ1-2 few TRBV5-4 TGTGCCAGCAGCTTGACAGATTATGGCTACACCTTC CASSLTDYGYTF
- TRBJ1-3 once TRBV11-2 TGTGCCAGCACTCTTGACAGGGGAAACACCATATATTTT CASTLDRGNTIYF
TRBD1 TRBJ2-7 - TRBV28 TGTGCCAGCAGTGGAAGATACACAGGGGGAGTATCCTACGAGCAGTGCTTC CASSGRYTGGVSYEQCF
- TRBJ2-1 - TRBV19 TGTGCCAGTAGTCGCGGGATCTACAATGAGCAGTTCTTC CASSRGIYNEQFF
TRBD1 TRBJ2-7 - TRBV5-6 TGTGCCAGCAGCTTACCGGGACAGGTCGCCTACGAGCAGTACTTC CASSLPGQVAYEQYF
- TRBJ1-6 - TRBV5-1 TGCGCCAGCAGCTTGGGAGGGTCCTACACCTATAATTCACCCCTCCACTTT CASSLGGSYTYNSPLHF
- TRBJ1-1 once TRBV18 TGTGCCAGCTCACCAAATAAAGGGGTGAACACTGAAGCTTTCTTT CASSPNKGVNTEAFF
- TRBJ2-5 - TRBV5-1 TGCGCCAGCAGCTTGGGGGCTGGTCAAGAGACCCAGTACTTC CASSLGAGQETQYF
TRBD2 TRBJ2-3 once TRBV5-8 TGTGCCAGCAGCTCCAAATTGTTGGCGGGAGGGATGACAGATACGCAGTATTTT CASSSKLLAGGMTDTQYF
TRBD2 TRBJ2-1 - TRBV7-3 TGTGCCAGCAGCTTATACCCGGGACTAGCGGGAGGGGGTAGCTCCTACAATGAGCAGTTCTTC CASSLYPGLAGGGSSYNEQFF
TRBD1 TRBJ2-5 - TRBV28 TGTGCCAGCAGTTTAGGGGACAGGCCTCAAGAGACCCAGTACTTC CASSLGDRPQETQYF
TRBD1 TRBJ2-7 - TRBV7-9 TGTGCCAGCAGCTTAGCGGGTCTCCGGACAGGGGGGTCCTACGAGCAGTACTTC CASSLAGLRTGGSYEQYF
TRBD2 TRBJ2-7 - TRBV2 TGTGCCAGCAGGACTAGCGGGATGTTGCGGCAGTACTTC CASRTSGMLRQYF
- TRBJ2-7 once TRBV10-2 TGCGCCAGCAGTGCGCAGACTTACGAGCAGTACTTC CASSAQTYEQYF
- TRBJ2-3 - TRBV6-1 TGTGCCAGCAGTGAGAGTTTGTCGGGTACAGATACGCAGTATTTT CASSESLSGTDTQYF
- TRBJ1-1 - TRBV7-8 TGTGCCAGCATAGCGACTCAACCTTCGAACACTGAAGCTTTCTTT CASIATQPSNTEAFF
- TRBJ1-1 - TRBV6-1 TGTGCCAGCAGTGAAGCGCGGTCTATCTCTCTCGAGGGGAACACTGAAGCTTTCTTT CASSEARSISLEGNTEAFF
TRBD2 TRBJ2-1 - TRBV5-5 TGTGCCAGCAGCTTGTACAATCCTAGCGGGAGAAGGGTCTACAATGAGCAGTTCTTC CASSLYNPSGRRVYNEQFF
- TRBJ2-7 - TRBV6-1 TGTGCCAGCAGTGAAACGTCCAGGACCTACGAGCAGTACTTC CASSETSRTYEQYF
TRBD1 TRBJ1-4 - TRBV10-1 TGCGCCAGCAGTGACTCGGGGACAGTTAATGAAAAACTGTTTTTT CASSDSGTVNEKLFF
TRBD2 TRBJ2-7 - TRBV27 TGTGCCAGCGGGAGCGGGAGCTCCTACGAGCAGTACTTC CASGSGSSYEQYF
- TRBJ1-1 - TRBV7-8 TGTGCCAGCAGGCCGACAGAGCTCCGGGTGAACACTGAAGCTTTCTTT CASRPTELRVNTEAFF
TRBD1 TRBJ1-4 - TRBV19 TGTGCCAGTAGTCTCTTACGGACAGGGAATGAAAAACTGTTTTTT CASSLLRTGNEKLFF
- TRBJ2-7 - TRBV6-5 TGTGCCAGCAGGACAACGGATAGCTACGAGCAGTACTTC CASRTTDSYEQYF
TRBD2 TRBJ2-2 - TRBV5-1 TGCGCCAGCAGCTTGGTAGAGGCTAGCGGGACGGGGGAGCTGTTTTTT CASSLVEASGTGELFF
TRBD2 TRBJ2-7 - TRBV5-1 TGCGCCAGCAGAGCGAGAGCGGGAGCTGGGGAGCAGTACTTC CASRARAGAGEQYF
- TRBJ1-4 - TRBV6-6 TGTGCCAGCAGTAATGATGAAACAGGGCTTAATGAAAAACTGTTTTTT CASSNDETGLNEKLFF
TRBD2 TRBJ2-5 - TRBV10-3 TGTGCCATCAGTGAGAGCGGGAGGGAAGAGACCCAGTACTTC CAISESGREETQYF
- TRBJ2-1 - TRBV7-9 TGTGCCAGCTTACCCGACAGGTACAATGAGCAGTTCTTC CASLPDRYNEQFF
- TRBJ2-1 - TRBV7-9 TGTGCCAGCAGCTTAGCTTCCAGCCCTGGGCACTACAATGAGCAGTTCTTC CASSLASSPGHYNEQFF
- TRBJ1-1 - TRBV9 TGTGCCAGCAGCGTCGAGGACACTGAAGCTTTCTTT CASSVEDTEAFF
TRBD2 TRBJ2-3 - TRBV9 TGTGCCAGCAGCGTGAGCGGGAGGACAAAGGATACGCAGTATTTT CASSVSGRTKDTQYF
- TRBJ1-5 - TRBV5-4 TGTGCCAGCAGGGCAGGGCCGGGGGGCAATCAGCCCCAGCATTTT CASRAGPGGNQPQHF
- TRBJ1-2 - TRBV28 TGTGCCAGCAGATGGGGCAGAGCTAACTATGGCTACACCTTC CASRWGRANYGYTF
- TRBJ1-5 - TRBV13 TGTGCCAGCAGCTTAGCCTCCGGGTTGGAGCCCCAGCATTTT CASSLASGLEPQHF